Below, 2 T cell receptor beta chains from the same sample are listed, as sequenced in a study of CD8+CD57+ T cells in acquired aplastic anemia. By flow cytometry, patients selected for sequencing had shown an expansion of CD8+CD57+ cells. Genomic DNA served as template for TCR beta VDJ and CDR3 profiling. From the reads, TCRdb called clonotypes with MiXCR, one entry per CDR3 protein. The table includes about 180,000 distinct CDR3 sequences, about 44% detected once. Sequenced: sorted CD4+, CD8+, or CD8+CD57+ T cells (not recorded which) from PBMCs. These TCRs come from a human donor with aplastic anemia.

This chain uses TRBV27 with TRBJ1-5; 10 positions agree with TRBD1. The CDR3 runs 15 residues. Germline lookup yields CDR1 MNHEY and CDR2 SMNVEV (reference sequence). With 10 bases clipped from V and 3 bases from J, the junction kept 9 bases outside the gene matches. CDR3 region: CATGSGTGANQPQHF. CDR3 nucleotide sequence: TGTGCCACAGGAAGCGGGACAGGGGCCAATCAGCCCCAGCATTTT.

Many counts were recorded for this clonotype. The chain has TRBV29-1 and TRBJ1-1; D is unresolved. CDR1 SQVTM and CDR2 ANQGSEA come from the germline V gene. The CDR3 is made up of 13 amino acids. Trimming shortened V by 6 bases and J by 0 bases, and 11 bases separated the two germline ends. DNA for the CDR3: TGCAGCGTGGGGAATGGGCTGAACACTGAAGCTTTCTTT. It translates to CSVGNGLNTEAFF.